The T cell receptor beta chain described here comes from a study of T cells in Graves' hyperthyroidism and ophthalmopathy (dated by TCRdb to between 2018 and 2020). Some background on the complete study: Peripheral blood samples were taken at initial diagnosis, before any treatment was given. TCR V-J signatures able to tell the groups apart were searched for in a discovery cohort of approximately 95 patients, of whom 40 to 45 had Graves' ophthalmopathy and roughly 59 had stable Graves' hyperthyroidism. An independent validation cohort of around 19 hyperthyroidism patients and more than 15 patients who later progressed to ophthalmopathy tested prospective prediction of ophthalmopathy. The roughly 91 discovery patients were randomly divided into training and test sets at a 7:3 ratio. Thyroid tissue and blood T-cell repertoires from about six Graves' hyperthyroidism patients were also compared in the study. After sampling, hyperthyroidism patients received methimazole starting at 30 mg daily, and ophthalmopathy patients received high-dose intravenous methylprednisolone. According to the paper, TCR Vbeta CDR3 sequencing was carried out on 120 to 150 peripheral blood samples, which came from some 41 ophthalmopathy, 75 to 80 hyperthyroidism and roughly 17 progressor patients. Summary of the overall study and its limitations: In validation, the model predicted progression to ophthalmopathy a median of approximately 6.6 months before onset, with about 71% sensitivity and nearly 75% specificity. Sample size was not statistically predetermined, and investigators were not blinded to group allocation. Blood samples also contained most of the expanded thyroid clonotypes (frequency above 0.001), which suggests that blood repertoires may reflect thyroid immune responses. A model built on a 13 V-J signature distinguished ophthalmopathy from stable hyperthyroidism, reaching 85% to 90% sensitivity and 81.08% specificity in cross-validation and 80%/75% in testing.

Ophthalmopathy patients had moderately to severely active disease, Clinical Activity Score of at least 3, NOSPECS grade of at least 4, and duration under 3 months. Any patient with an uncontrolled infection, another autoimmune disease, pregnancy or lactation was excluded. Diagnoses were based on clinical symptoms, serum thyroxine and TRAb, thyroid ultrasound and orbital computed tomography. PBMCs were isolated from about 10 ml of fresh peripheral blood by Ficoll-Paque density gradient centrifugation. Total RNA was extracted using Trizol reagent, and RNA quality was assessed on an Agilent 2100 Bioanalyzer. V trim: 0 bases; J trim: 8 bases; unmatched bases: 9. The CDR3 numbers 15 residues from cysteine through phenylalanine. Of all the DNA, just the CDR3 is kept, 45 bases in frame from base 1. The germline V gene (reference sequence) gives CDR1 as DFQATT and CDR2 as SNEGSKA. This clonotype was seen repeatedly, ten times or more. The antigen it recognizes is unknown. No base quality information exists; no much larger clone differs at one position.

The TCR beta CDR3 regions were amplified from the RNA transcripts. For the first round of RT-PCR on the TCR CDR3, the HTBI primer set was used together with the Qiagen OneStep RT-PCR kit. Libraries were constructed in a second round of multiplex PCR, after which size selection and purification were carried out. Sequencing of the libraries was done on an Illumina HiSeq2000 using paired-end 100 bp reads. The published analysis was carried out like this. SOAPnuke was used to process the raw data, removing reads that contained adapters or uncalled bases, had a mean Phred below 15, or lacked an exact match to the constant primer or identifier. High-quality paired reads were merged using COPE v1.2.5, and each unique nucleotide sequence was defined as a clonotype. MiTCR v1.1 was used to align the clonotypes against IMGT TRBV, TRBD and TRBJ reference segments. The analysis was restricted to V-J combinations with a frequency above 0.0001, which together covered 99.2% of the repertoires. The TCS score was defined as the ratio of F50 (clonal expansion) to E x V (chaos), calculated using BLOSUM62-based TCRdist between CDR3 peptides within each V-J. Welch's t-statistics and random forest reduced 500 to 550 V-J features to 13, which were used in a naive Bayes classifier (R e1071). Using fastp trimming at Q25 and MiXCR clonotype assembly, TCRdb reanalyzed the public sequencing data and kept in-frame beta chains. For every CDR3 protein sequence, its rows merge into one entry that carries the most common genes and DNA. In this record, the V and J calls reflect TCRdb's handling and not the investigators' own analysis. This sample lists some 650,000 distinct CDR3 sequences; more than 15% were detected once. In total, the top ten clones hold roughly 3.3% of the sample.

The origin of this receptor is a middle-aged woman with Graves' ophthalmopathy. Sequencing was done on a sample of blood. The sequence is built from TRBV20-1 and TRBJ2-1; TRBD1 aligns with 8 central bases. Here the CDR3 is given as CSARDDGTGNDEQFF. The DNA sequence is as follows: TGCAGTGCTAGAGATGATGGGACAGGTAATGATGAGCAGTTCTTC.